Following are 22 T cell receptor beta chains from one sample sequenced in a study of Graves' ophthalmopathy and Graves' hyperthyroidism. The study amplified TCR beta CDR3 regions using RNA transcripts. RT-PCR was first run with HTBI primers, then multiplex PCR in a second round. TCRdb re-called the multiplex PCR reads through MiXCR, storing one row per CDR3 protein. The data show approximately 700,000 distinct CDR3 sequences, about two fifths seen once. The sequenced sample consisted of peripheral blood. The receptors originated from an adult man with Graves' ophthalmopathy.

This clonotype was seen a few times. V is TRBV6-5 and J is TRBJ2-2; D not resolved. Trimming pared 6 bases from V and 1 base from J, leaving 12 bases between. CDR3 length: 15 residues. Germline CDR1 MNHEY, CDR2 SVGAGI. The CDR3 bases are TGTGCCAGCAGGGAGCCCGGACGGAACACCGGGGAGCTGTTTTTT. Its translation is CASREPGRNTGELFF.

About this clonotype: The junction and the germline gene differ at one end; a read error may be behind it. The chain is built from TRBV2 and TRBJ2-6, with 10 bases matching TRBD1. The CDR3 is made up of 16 amino acids. Germline assignment: CDR1 SNHLY and CDR2 FYNNEI. The CDR3 coding sequence is TGTGCCAGCAGAGGGTTTGACAGGGGGCCAAGGAACACTGAAGCTTTC. It codes for CASRGFDRGPRNTEAF. The full variable domain, in which reference TRBV2 and TRBJ2-6 provide the parts outside the CDR3, is EPEVTQTPSHQVTQMGQEVILRCVPISNHLYFYWYRQILGQKVEFLVSFYNNEISEKSEIFDDQFSVERPDGSNFTLKIRSTKLEDSAMYFCASRGFDRGPRNTEAFGAGSRLTVL.

This clonotype was seen repeatedly, ten times or more. This rearrangement joins TRBV20-1 to TRBJ1-5; D gene uncertain. Trimming left V 6 bases short and J 0 bases short, with 18 bases between. In germline, CDR1 is DFQATT, CDR2 SNEGSKA (reference sequence). This CDR3 is 16 amino acids long. In DNA form, the CDR3 reads TGCAGTGCCACTCGGGCGGCCGGGTATAGCAATCAGCCCCAGCATTTT. This sequence encodes CSATRAAGYSNQPQHF.

The chain employs TRBV5-1 and TRBJ2-2; tentative D call: TRBD1 (6 bases). Germline CDR1 SGHRS, CDR2 YFSETQ. Trimming stripped 6 bases from V and 0 bases from J, with 15 bases between. This CDR3 comprises 16 residues. CDR3 coding DNA: TGCGCCAGCAACGGGGTAGGGGACACGAACACCGGGGAGCTGTTTTTT. This sequence encodes CASNGVGDTNTGELFF.

The chain uses TRBV10-3 and TRBJ1-3; D is possibly TRBD1 (5 bases). This CDR3 region has 17 residues. Trimming took off 3 bases at V and 0 bases at J, with 15 bases between the two ends. Germline-derived CDR1 and CDR2 are ENHRY and SYGVKD. CDR3 protein: CAISDSTEMFSGNTIYF. CDR3 coding DNA: TGTGCCATCAGTGATTCGACAGAAATGTTCTCTGGAAACACCATATATTTT.

This clonotype appeared a single time. This sequence may be a read error, since a much larger clone differs from it by one base. The CDR3 protein is CASSQAGGGIPSGANVLTF. In nucleotides, the CDR3 is TGTGCCAGCAGCCAAGCTGGCGGGGGGATACCATCTGGGGCCAACGTCCTGACTTTC. This chain links TRBV7-9 with TRBJ2-6, with 8 bases fitting TRBD2. The trim removed 5 bases at V and 1 base at J, leaving 13 bases unmatched. Germline V gene sequence: CDR1 SEHNR, CDR2 FQNEAQ (reference sequence). This CDR3 comprises 19 residues.

This clonotype was seen a handful of times. The chain carries TRBV3-1 and TRBJ2-7; TRBD2 agrees at 10 bases. With 5 bases clipped from V and 2 bases from J, the junction kept 6 bases outside the gene matches. Looked up from germline, CDR1 is LGHDT and CDR2 is YNNKEL (reference sequence). The CDR3 has 15 residues. The CDR3 bases are TGTGCCAGCAGCGCCGGGACTAGCGAGGCCTACGAGCAGTACTTC. This gives the protein CASSAGTSEAYEQYF.

This clonotype turned up a few times. The rearrangement uses TRBV10-3 and TRBJ2-7; the match to TRBD1 covers 8 bases. V lost 10 bases to trimming and J lost 2 bases; unmatched junction nucleotides: 10. The germline V gene encodes CDR1 ENHRY and CDR2 SYGVKD. This CDR3 region has 14 residues. CDR3 DNA: TGTGCCAGCAGACCCGGGACAGGTCCCTACGAGCAGTACTTC. The encoded protein is CASRPGTGPYEQYF.

In its sample, this clonotype was seen many times. The chain has TRBV20-1 and TRBJ1-2; 7 bases map to TRBD1. V dropped 3 bases and J dropped 3; count of bases not matched to a gene: 4. The CDR3 is 13 residues long. Germline V gives CDR1 DFQATT, CDR2 SNEGSKA (reference sequence). The CDR3 coding sequence is TGCAGTGCTAGGTCCGGGACAGACTATGGCTACACCTTC. Its translation is CSARSGTDYGYTF.

In regard to this clonotype: A much larger clone sits a single nucleotide away, making a read error possible. This likely comes from a read error, as the CDR3 has no conserved phenylalanine or tryptophan at its end. The chain couples TRBV7-9 to TRBJ2-7, with 11 bases matching TRBD1. The CDR3 covers 15 residues. The ends lost 3 bases at V and 3 bases at J; junction bases unmatched: 4. Germline assignment: CDR1 SEHNR and CDR2 FQNEAQ (reference sequence). The CDR3, as DNA: TGTGCCAGCAGCTTTGGGACAGGGGGGATCTACGAGCAGTACTCC. Protein product: CASSFGTGGIYEQYS.

This clonotype has at least ten counts. CDR3 sequence: CASSLAGIAYEQYF. DNA for the CDR3: TGCGCCAGCAGCTTGGCCGGCATCGCCTACGAGCAGTACTTC. This chain connects TRBV5-1 to TRBJ2-7; the D is unclear. The germline gives CDR1 SGHRS, CDR2 YFSETQ. This CDR3 has 14 residues. Trimming removed 0 bases from V and 2 bases from J, with 9 bases in between.

Notes on this clonotype: A much larger clone differs from this one at a single base, so this may be a read error. The chain is built from TRBV7-3 and TRBJ1-5; no reliable D call. Germline V gives CDR1 SGHTA, CDR2 FQGTGA. Trimming left V 1 base short and J 9 bases short, with 13 bases between. The CDR3 loop spans 14 amino acids. The CDR3 here is CASSLKGSRRPQHF. The CDR3 DNA reads as TGTGCCAGCAGCTTAAAAGGGAGTAGACGGCCCCAGCATTTT.

Comment on this clonotype: The CDR3 ends on some other residue instead of the conserved phenylalanine or tryptophan, so this is likely a read error. This chain links TRBV9 with TRBJ1-1; D perhaps matches TRBD1 (5 bases). V lost 0 bases and J 5 bases, leaving 8 bases between the germline ends. CDR1 is SGDLS and CDR2 is YYNGEE in the germline V gene. This CDR3 has 13 amino acids. CDR3 nucleotides: TGTGCCAGCAGCGTAGCGGGGGATACTGAAGCTTTCCTT. It translates to CASSVAGDTEAFL.

This chain uses TRBV6-5 with TRBJ1-1; D not resolved. This CDR3 contains 14 residues. CDR1 MNHEY and CDR2 SVGAGI come from the germline V gene. V was clipped by 4 bases and J by 1 base, with 10 bases between them. Written as DNA, the CDR3 is TGTGCCAGCAGTTCGCGACATCGGAACACTGAAGCTTTCTTT. Amino acid sequence: CASSSRHRNTEAFF.

As regards this clonotype: Its ends do not fully match the called genes, so a read error is possible. The chain carries TRBV24-1 and TRBJ2-2; TRBD1 matches at 7 bases. The CDR3 has 15 residues. Germline V CDR1 and CDR2: KGHDR, SFDVKD. In nucleotides, the CDR3 is TGCGCCAGCTCACCGGGACAGACGAGGTCCGGGGAGCTGTTTTTT. Translating gives CASSPGQTRSGELFF.

This clonotype was counted at least ten times. The chain uses TRBV5-1 and TRBJ1-2; TRBD1 might be the D (6 bases). The V gene lost 4 bases and the J gene lost 3 bases, with 10 bases spanning the gap. This CDR3 is 13 amino acids long. Germline V CDR1 and CDR2: SGHRS, YFSETQ. CDR3: CASSEDSYYGYTF. CDR3 nucleotides: TGCGCCAGCAGCGAGGACAGCTACTATGGCTACACCTTC. Full variable domain (outside the CDR3, taken from reference TRBV5-1 and TRBJ1-2): KAGVTQTPRYLIKTRGQQVTLSCSPISGHRSVSWYQQTPGQGLQFLFEYFSETQRNKGNFPGRFSGRQFSNSRSEMNVSTLELGDSALYLCASSEDSYYGYTFGSGTRLTVV.

This clonotype was counted ten times or more. The CDR3 DNA is TGTGCCAGCAGCGTAGAAGGCGGGAGGGCCGTTCGGACCCAGTACTTC. This sequence encodes CASSVEGGRAVRTQYF. This chain links TRBV9 with TRBJ2-5; TRBD2 matches at 9 bases. In germline, CDR1 is SGDLS, CDR2 YYNGEE. The CDR3 has 16 residues. The V gene end was trimmed by 0 bases and the J gene end by 7 bases; junction bases not matched to a gene: 10.

This clonotype was detected ten times or more. The J gene is TRBJ1-5, the V gene TRBV12-3 or TRBV12-4, with D perhaps TRBD1 (5 bases). The CDR3 covers 16 residues. V was cut by 7 bases and J by 0 bases, with 16 bases left in between. Here the CDR3 DNA reads TGTGCCAGCACCCTCATGATGGGGACTAGCAATCAGCCCCAGCATTTT. Protein product: CASTLMMGTSNQPQHF.

CDR3 loop: CASSVWTGKYEQYF. CDR3 sequence (DNA): TGCGCCAGCAGTGTCTGGACAGGGAAATACGAGCAGTACTTC. The rearrangement uses TRBV10-2 and TRBJ2-7, with 8 bases that match TRBD1. The CDR3 has 14 amino acids. Per the germline V gene, CDR1 is WSHSY and CDR2 is SAAADI. V lost 4 bases, J lost 4 bases, and 6 bases stayed unmatched.

This clonotype has at least ten counts. The chain recombines TRBV6-2 or TRBV6-3 with TRBJ2-6; 7 bases match TRBD1. Germline values: CDR1 MNHEY, CDR2 SVGEGT. Trimming took 4 bases from V and 0 from J; bases not matched to a gene: 3. The CDR3 length is 16 residues. The CDR3 region is CASSSDRASGANVLTF. CDR3 coding DNA: TGTGCCAGCAGTTCAGACAGGGCCTCTGGGGCCAACGTCCTGACTTTC.

This clonotype was seen at least ten times. The chain uses TRBV7-9 and TRBJ2-7; D possibly corresponds to TRBD1 (6 bases). V lost 4 bases and J lost 7, with 11 bases in between. The CDR3 extends over 12 amino acids. The germline V gene has CDR1 SEHNR and CDR2 FQNEAQ (reference sequence). CDR3 region: CASSSAGDEQYF. The CDR3 coding sequence is TGTGCCAGCAGCTCGGCAGGGGATGAGCAGTACTTC.

The rearrangement uses TRBV29-1 and TRBJ2-7, with D maybe TRBD1 (5 bases). The CDR3 is 11 residues long. Germline-derived CDR1 and CDR2 are SQVTM and ANQGSEA. Trimming stripped 8 bases from V and 5 bases from J, with 13 bases between. CDR3: CSQAGIHEQYF. In nucleotides, the CDR3 is TGCAGCCAGGCAGGGATCCACGAGCAGTACTTC.